This entry concerns a single T cell receptor beta chain. This sample was included in a study of blood T cell repertoires in COVID-19. Clones were read by immunoSEQ multiplex PCR, and TCRdb kept only the in-frame ones, dropping some. The repertoire holds some 270,000 clones, with approximately 89% as singletons. This TCR came from a woman aged 60-75 years who had recovered from COVID-19. Source material: peripheral blood.

The CDR3 loop reads CASRMGQGAAPLHF. Here the CDR3 DNA reads TGTGCCAGCAGGATGGGACAGGGGGCCGCACCCCTCCACTTT. The V and J genes are TRBV11-2 and TRBJ1-6, with 12 bases lining up with TRBD1. V shed 6 bases, J shed 11 bases, and the junction held 5 bases outside the gene matches. The CDR3 consists of 14 residues. Germline CDR1 and CDR2: SGHAT and FQNNGV.